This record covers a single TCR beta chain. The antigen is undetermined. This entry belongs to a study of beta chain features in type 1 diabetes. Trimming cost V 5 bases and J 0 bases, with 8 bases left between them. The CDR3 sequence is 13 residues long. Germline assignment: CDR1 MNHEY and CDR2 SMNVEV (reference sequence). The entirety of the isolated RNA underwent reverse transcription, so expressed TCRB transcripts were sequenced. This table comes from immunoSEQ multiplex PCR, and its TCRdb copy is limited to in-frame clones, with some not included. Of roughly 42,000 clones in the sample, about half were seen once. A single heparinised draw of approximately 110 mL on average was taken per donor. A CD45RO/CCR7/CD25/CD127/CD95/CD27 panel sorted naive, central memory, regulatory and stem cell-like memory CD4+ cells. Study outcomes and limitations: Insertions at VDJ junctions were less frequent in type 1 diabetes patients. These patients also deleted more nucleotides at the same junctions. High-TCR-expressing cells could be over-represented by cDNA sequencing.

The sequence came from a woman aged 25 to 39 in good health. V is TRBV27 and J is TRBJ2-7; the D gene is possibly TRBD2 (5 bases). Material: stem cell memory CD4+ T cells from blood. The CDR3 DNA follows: TGTGCCAGCAGTACCGGGGACTCCTACGAGCAGTACTTC. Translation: CASSTGDSYEQYF.